A selection of T cell receptor beta chains follows, all from one sample in a study of shared clonotypes between healthy human individuals. Data came from immunoSEQ multiplex PCR; TCRdb stores just in-frame clones and leaves some out. The top ten clones hold 0.11% of a sample with hundreds of thousands of clones, 85% to 95% of them seen once. Sequencing used naive CD8+ T cells sorted from blood. Receptors originate from a woman in her 30s in good health. CDR3s include the opening cysteine and the closing phenylalanine or tryptophan. D genes are given only for firm matches. Clone size is not always given. Where it is, it says once, few, many or a class for expanded clones.

TRBD2 | . | TRBJ2-1 | TRBV7-2 | CASSPLGAGVSFLGNEQFF | TGTGCCAGCAGCCCGCTCGGAGCGGGAGTCAGCTTTTTGGGCAATGAGCAGTTCTTC
. | . | TRBJ2-7 | TRBV27 | CASSLFATLSEQYF | TGTGCCAGCAGTTTATTTGCTACCTTGAGCGAGCAGTACTTC
TRBD1 | . | TRBJ2-7 | TRBV28 | CASRWTGSTYEQYF | TGTGCCAGCAGGTGGACAGGGAGCACCTACGAGCAGTACTTC
. | few | TRBJ1-2 | TRBV25-1 | CASSEGQGHGYTF | TGTGCCAGCAGTGAGGGGCAGGGCCATGGCTACACCTTC
. | . | TRBJ1-2 | TRBV14 | CASSHNNYGYTF | TGTGCCAGCAGCCATAATAACTATGGCTACACCTTC
. | . | TRBJ1-1 | TRBV19 | CASSMGVATEAFF | TGTGCCAGTAGTATGGGTGTAGCCACTGAAGCTTTCTTT
. | . | TRBJ2-7 | TRBV7-9 | CASSLDQHYEQYF | TGTGCCAGCAGCTTAGATCAACACTACGAGCAGTACTTC
. | . | TRBJ2-7 | TRBV28 | CASSPTGGSYEQYF | TGTGCCAGCAGTCCGACGGGTGGATCCTACGAGCAGTACTTC
TRBD1 | . | TRBJ2-5 | TRBV19 | CASSPYLGTGPQETQYF | TGTGCCAGTAGTCCATACCTCGGGACAGGACCCCAAGAGACCCAGTACTTC
. | . | TRBJ2-1 | TRBV6-5 | CASSYTPGTREQFF | TGTGCCAGCAGTTATACCCCCGGGACACGGGAGCAGTTCTTC
. | . | TRBJ1-1 | TRBV4-2 | CASSEGVSNEAFF | TGTGCCAGCAGCGAAGGGGTGAGTAATGAAGCTTTCTTT
. | once | TRBJ2-2 | TRBV19 | CASGSGLLFF | TGTGCCAGTGGTTCGGGGTTGCTGTTTTTT
TRBD1 | . | TRBJ2-2 | TRBV7-8 | CASSLAEGASGELFF | TGTGCCAGCAGCTTAGCTGAGGGGGCAAGCGGGGAGCTGTTTTTT
TRBD1 | . | TRBJ1-1 | TRBV19 | CASSLESSGTGNTEAFF | TGTGCCAGTAGTCTAGAATCCTCCGGGACAGGGAACACTGAAGCTTTCTTT
. | few | TRBJ2-2 | TRBV4-1 | CASSQQTTGELFF | TGCGCCAGCAGCCAACAAACCACCGGGGAGCTGTTTTTT
TRBD1 | . | TRBJ1-1 | TRBV7-9 | CASSSPGQGHTEAFF | TGTGCCAGCAGCTCTCCGGGACAGGGGCACACTGAAGCTTTCTTT
TRBD2 | . | TRBJ2-5 | TRBV7-9 | CASSLAPLAGYPPQETQYF | TGTGCCAGCAGCTTAGCCCCCCTAGCGGGATACCCTCCACAAGAGACCCAGTACTTC
. | . | TRBJ1-5 | TRBV28 | CASSFSQPQHF | TGTGCCAGCAGTTTTTCTCAGCCCCAGCATTTT
TRBD2 | . | TRBJ2-7 | TRBV2 | CASTPGLAGVSDVGEQYF | TGTGCCAGCACCCCGGGACTAGCGGGAGTATCGGACGTCGGCGAGCAGTACTTC
TRBD2 | . | TRBJ2-7 | TRBV7-3 | CASSLGAGVYEQYF | TGTGCCAGCAGCTTAGGAGCGGGAGTCTACGAGCAGTACTTC
. | . | TRBJ2-7 | TRBV30 | CALSIRETYEQYF | TGTGCCTTAAGTATAAGGGAAACCTACGAGCAGTACTTC
. | . | TRBJ2-1 | TRBV14 | CASSQSVGGSYNEQFF | TGTGCCAGCAGCCAGTCGGTGGGGGGCTCCTACAATGAGCAGTTCTTC
. | . | TRBJ2-3 | TRBV5-1 | CASSSTLADTQYF | TGCGCCAGCAGCTCCACCTTAGCAGATACGCAGTATTTT
TRBD2 | . | TRBJ2-1 | TRBV4-1 | CASSQGGSGSGEQFF | TGCGCCAGCAGCCAGGGGGGTAGCGGGAGTGGTGAGCAGTTCTTC
TRBD1 | . | TRBJ2-7 | TRBV29-1 | CSVETGKTYEQYF | TGCAGCGTCGAGACAGGGAAGACCTACGAGCAGTACTTC
TRBD2 | . | TRBJ2-1 | TRBV7-6 | CASSPGLAGGLGHNEQFF | TGTGCCAGCAGCCCAGGGCTAGCGGGAGGGCTGGGACACAATGAGCAGTTCTTC
. | . | TRBJ2-1 | TRBV6-5 | CASSYSGTEQFF | TGTGCCAGCAGTTACTCGGGGACCGAGCAGTTCTTC
. | . | TRBJ1-1 | TRBV7-8 | CASSLVQGELVTEAFF | TGTGCCAGCAGCTTAGTACAGGGAGAGCTGGTCACTGAAGCTTTCTTT
. | . | TRBJ2-3 | TRBV30 | CAWNPGPNTDTQYF | TGTGCCTGGAATCCGGGACCGAACACAGATACGCAGTATTTT
. | . | TRBJ1-6 | TRBV28 | CASSRGDSPLHF | TGTGCCAGCAGTAGGGGTGATTCACCCCTCCACTTT